Each of the 8 T cell receptor beta chains below was sequenced from the same sample in a study of blood T cell repertoires in COVID-19. Generated by immunoSEQ multiplex PCR, the TCRdb table keeps only in-frame clones and is missing some. The repertoire consists of some 320,000 clones, with over 85% occurring once and the leading ten covering around 2.7%. The sample comprised PBMCs or T cells enriched from blood (not recorded which). The receptor source for this set is a man in his 60s who had recovered from COVID-19.

V and J are TRBV14 and TRBJ1-6; 9 nucleotides line up with TRBD1. The CDR3 is made up of 15 amino acids. Per germline, CDR1 SGHDN and CDR2 FVKESK. Germline trimming cut 4 bases from V and 7 bases from J; bases unmatched to any gene: 5. CDR3 DNA: TGTGCCAGCAGCCTTCTGGGACAGGGCAATTCACCCCTCCACTTT. Its translation is CASSLLGQGNSPLHF. The variable domain in full, with the rest retrieved from reference TRBV14 and TRBJ1-6, is EAGVTQFPSHSVIEKGQTVTLRCDPISGHDNLYWYRRVMGKEIKFLLHFVKESKQDESGMPNNRFLAERTGGTYSTLKVQPAELEDSGVYFCASSLLGQGNSPLHFGNGTRLTVT.

The chain links TRBV5-1 to TRBJ1-1; 9 bases line up with TRBD1. The CDR3 covers 15 residues. The V and J ends lost 1 base and 5 bases, in that order; junction bases with no gene match: 6. CDR1 and CDR2 from the germline V gene are SGHRS and YFSETQ. CDR3 nucleotide sequence: TGCGCCAGCAGCTTGCAACAGGGGGCCGGTACTGAAGCTTTCTTT. Translated, it gives CASSLQQGAGTEAFF.

This sequence joins TRBV29-1 and TRBJ1-3; D remains ambiguous. V was cut by 4 bases and J by 2 bases, with 6 bases left in between. Germline V gene data show CDR1 as SQVTM and CDR2 as ANQGSEA. CDR3 length: 12 amino acids. In nucleotides, the CDR3 is TGCAGCGTTGTTATAGCTGGAAACACCATATATTTT. Its protein product is CSVVIAGNTIYF.

The chain has TRBV30 and TRBJ2-7; D ambiguous. From germline, CDR1 is GTSNPN and CDR2 SVGIG (reference sequence). V lost 0 bases, J lost 4 bases, and 19 bases lay in between. The CDR3 runs to 16 residues. The CDR3 spells CAWSVPELDTAYEQYF. The CDR3 nucleotides are TGTGCCTGGAGTGTACCGGAACTTGACACGGCGTACGAGCAGTACTTC. Combining the CDR3 with reference TRBV30 and TRBJ2-7 gives the whole variable domain SQTIHQWPATLVQPVGSPLSLECTVEGTSNPNLYWYRQAAGRGLQLLFYSVGIGQISSEVPQNLSASRPQDRQFILSSKKLLLSDSGFYLCAWSVPELDTAYEQYFGPGTRLTVT.

The V call is TRBV12-1, the J call TRBJ2-5; TRBD1, the D gene given by the table, was not confirmed from the DNA. TRBV12-1 is a documented pseudogene. The CDR3 is 13 amino acids. CDR3 DNA: TGTGCCAGCAGCTTTTATCAGGGAGAGACCCAGTACTTC. Its protein is CASSFYQGETQYF.

The gene calls are TRBV30 and TRBJ1-6, with 7 bases that match TRBD1. J was trimmed by 14 bases and V by 0 bases; bases with no gene match: 7. The germline V gene encodes CDR1 GTSNPN and CDR2 SVGIG (reference sequence). The CDR3 is made up of 13 amino acids. CDR3 sequence reads: CAWSVDRVGTLHF. CDR3 sequence (DNA): TGTGCCTGGAGTGTTGACAGGGTGGGCACCCTCCACTTT.

CDR3 loop: CASSPELIQGGSQPQHF. DNA of the CDR3: TGTGCCAGCTCACCAGAACTAATACAGGGGGGCAGTCAGCCCCAGCATTTT. The V call is TRBV18, the J call TRBJ1-5; 8 nucleotides line up with TRBD1. The CDR3 covers 17 residues. The germline V gene has CDR1 KGHSH and CDR2 LQKENI. Trimming took 2 bases from V and 6 from J; bases not matched to a gene: 12.

The CDR3 coding sequence is TGTGCCAGCAGCTTGACAGGGGGAACCTACGAGCAGTACTTC. Encoded protein: CASSLTGGTYEQYF. This chain links TRBV13 with TRBJ2-7; 9 bases agree with TRBD1. J gave up 2 bases and V 3 bases, and 2 bases lay outside the gene matches. Per the germline V gene, CDR1 is PRHDT and CDR2 is FYEKMQ (reference sequence). The CDR3 loop spans 14 amino acids.